Sequencing of this T cell receptor (beta chain) was carried out in a study of blood T cell repertoires in COVID-19. On the study more broadly: Specimens from acute and convalescent COVID-19 originated in the United States, Italy and Spain.

Authors' data handling: Nucleated cell number was recorded as an estimate derived from reference gene primer amplification. Profiled with immunoSEQ multiplex PCR; TCRdb holds only in-frame clones, not every one. V and J calls and clone size come straight from that table; D and trimming were deduced from the DNA. The sample has 110,000 or so clones, roughly 88% seen once. Germline V gene sequence: CDR1 MDHEN, CDR2 SYDVKM. The length of the CDR3 is 16 residues. Trimming removed 3 bases from V and 5 bases from J; junction bases left unmatched: 9. This chain links TRBV28 with TRBJ1-2; 10 bases line up with TRBD1. What was sequenced was peripheral blood. The source is a woman aged 70-85 years who had recovered from COVID-19. CDR3 protein: CASSLRNPGQGYGYTF. CDR3 sequence (DNA): TGTGCCAGCAGTTTGCGGAACCCGGGACAGGGGTATGGCTACACCTTC.